This T cell receptor (beta chain) is from a study of blood T cell repertoires in COVID-19. From germline, CDR1 is SNHLY and CDR2 FYNNEI. With V trimmed by 8 bases and J by 1 base, 9 bases remained unmatched. CDR3 length: 16 residues. The protocol was immunoSEQ multiplex PCR, while the TCRdb copy is restricted to in-frame clones and leaves out a portion. The sample consists of 100,000 to 150,000 clones, 80% to 90% of them appearing once. A few counts support this clone. Sequenced material: peripheral blood. This rearrangement joins TRBV2 to TRBJ1-4, with 8 bases identical to TRBD1. The origin of this receptor is a man in his fifties or sixties with active COVID-19. The CDR3 reads CASWYRGKITNEKLFF. The CDR3 nucleotides read TGTGCCAGCTGGTACAGGGGGAAGATAACTAATGAAAAACTGTTTTTT.